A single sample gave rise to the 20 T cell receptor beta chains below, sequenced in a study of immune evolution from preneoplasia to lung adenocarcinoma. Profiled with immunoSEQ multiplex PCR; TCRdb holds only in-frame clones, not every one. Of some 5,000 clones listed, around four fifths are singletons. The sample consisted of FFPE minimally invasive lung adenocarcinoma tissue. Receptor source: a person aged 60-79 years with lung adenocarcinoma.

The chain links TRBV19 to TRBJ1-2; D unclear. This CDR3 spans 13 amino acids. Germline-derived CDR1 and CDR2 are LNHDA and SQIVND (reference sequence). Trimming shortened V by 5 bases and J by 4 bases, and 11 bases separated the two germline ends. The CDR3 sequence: CASSVREAYGYTF. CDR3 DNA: TGTGCCAGTAGTGTTCGGGAGGCCTATGGCTACACCTTC.

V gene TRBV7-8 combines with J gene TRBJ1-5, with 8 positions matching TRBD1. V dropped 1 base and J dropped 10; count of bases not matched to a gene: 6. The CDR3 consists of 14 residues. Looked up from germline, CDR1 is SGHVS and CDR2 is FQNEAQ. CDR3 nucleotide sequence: TGTGCCAGCAGCTTAGGACAGGGGTCTAAACCCCAGCATTTT. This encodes CASSLGQGSKPQHF.

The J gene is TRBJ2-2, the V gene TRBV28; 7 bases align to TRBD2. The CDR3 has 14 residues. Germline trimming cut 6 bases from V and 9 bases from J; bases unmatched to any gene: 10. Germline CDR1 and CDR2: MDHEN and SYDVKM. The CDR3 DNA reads TGTGCCAGCAGCCCTTCTAGCGGTACCAGGGAGCTGTTTTTT. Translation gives CASSPSSGTRELFF.

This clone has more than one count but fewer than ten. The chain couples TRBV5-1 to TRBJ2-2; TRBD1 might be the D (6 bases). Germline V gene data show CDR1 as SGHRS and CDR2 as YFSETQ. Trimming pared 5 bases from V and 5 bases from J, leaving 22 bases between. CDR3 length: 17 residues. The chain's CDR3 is CASSKREQGGMTGELFF. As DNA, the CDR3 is TGCGCCAGCAGTAAAAGGGAACAGGGCGGCATGACCGGGGAGCTGTTTTTT.

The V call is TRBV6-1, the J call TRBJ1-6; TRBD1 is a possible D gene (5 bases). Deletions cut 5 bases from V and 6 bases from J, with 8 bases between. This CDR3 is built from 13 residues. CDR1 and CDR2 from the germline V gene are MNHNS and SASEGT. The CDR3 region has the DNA TGTGCCAGCAGTCGGGACCTTAATTCACCCCTCCACTTT. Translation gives CASSRDLNSPLHF.

CDR3 residues: CASSYFRGVEAFF. The CDR3 DNA sequence: TGTGCCAGCAGTTACTTCAGGGGGGTGGAAGCTTTCTTT. The chain joins TRBV6-5 to TRBJ1-1, with 7 bases aligning to TRBD1. The CDR3 sequence is 13 residues long. V was clipped by 1 base and J by 8 bases; unmatched bases: 4. Germline values: CDR1 MNHEY, CDR2 SVGAGI.

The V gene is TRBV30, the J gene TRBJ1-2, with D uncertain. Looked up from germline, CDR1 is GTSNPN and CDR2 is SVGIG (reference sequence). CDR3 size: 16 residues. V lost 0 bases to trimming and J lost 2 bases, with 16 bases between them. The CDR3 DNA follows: TGTGCCTGGAGTGTACTGGGAGGGTATACAAACTATGGCTACACCTTC. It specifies CAWSVLGGYTNYGYTF.

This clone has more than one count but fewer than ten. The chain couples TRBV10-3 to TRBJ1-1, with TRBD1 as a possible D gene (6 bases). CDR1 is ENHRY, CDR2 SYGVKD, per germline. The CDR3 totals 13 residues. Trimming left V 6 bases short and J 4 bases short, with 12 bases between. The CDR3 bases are TGTGCCATCAGCGAAGGGGGGCCCACTGAAGCTTTCTTT. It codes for CAISEGGPTEAFF.

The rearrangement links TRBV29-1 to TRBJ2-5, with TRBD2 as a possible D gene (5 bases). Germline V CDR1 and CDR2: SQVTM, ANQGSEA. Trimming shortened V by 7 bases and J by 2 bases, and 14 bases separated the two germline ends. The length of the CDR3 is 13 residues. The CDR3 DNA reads TGCAGCGCCAAAAAGACTATTCAAGAGACCCAGTACTTC. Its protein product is CSAKKTIQETQYF.

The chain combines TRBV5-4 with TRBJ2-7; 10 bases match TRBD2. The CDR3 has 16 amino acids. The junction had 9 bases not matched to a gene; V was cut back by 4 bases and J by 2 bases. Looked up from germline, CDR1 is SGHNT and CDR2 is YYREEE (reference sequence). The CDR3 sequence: CASSRMSGRVTYEQYF. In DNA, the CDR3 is TGTGCCAGCAGCCGGATGAGCGGGAGGGTTACCTACGAGCAGTACTTC.

The CDR3 region is CAISRGSADEQYF. The CDR3 DNA reads as TGTGCCATTTCGAGGGGGTCTGCGGACGAGCAGTACTTC. V gene TRBV10-3 combines with J gene TRBJ2-7; a weak D match, TRBD1 (6 bases). This CDR3 is built from 13 residues. The V gene's germline CDR1 is ENHRY and CDR2 SYGVKD. V was clipped by 9 bases and J by 5 bases, with 17 bases between them.

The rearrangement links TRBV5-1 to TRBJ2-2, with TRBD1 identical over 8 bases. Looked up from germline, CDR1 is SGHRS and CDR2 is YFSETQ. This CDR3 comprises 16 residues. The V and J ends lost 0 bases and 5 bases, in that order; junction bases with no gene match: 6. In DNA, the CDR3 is TGCGCCAGCAGCTTGGACCCGGGACAGGCGACCGGGGAGCTGTTTTTT. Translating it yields CASSLDPGQATGELFF. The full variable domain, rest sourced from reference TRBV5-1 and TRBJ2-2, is KAGVTQTPRYLIKTRGQQVTLSCSPISGHRSVSWYQQTPGQGLQFLFEYFSETQRNKGNFPGRFSGRQFSNSRSEMNVSTLELGDSALYLCASSLDPGQATGELFFGEGSRLTVL.

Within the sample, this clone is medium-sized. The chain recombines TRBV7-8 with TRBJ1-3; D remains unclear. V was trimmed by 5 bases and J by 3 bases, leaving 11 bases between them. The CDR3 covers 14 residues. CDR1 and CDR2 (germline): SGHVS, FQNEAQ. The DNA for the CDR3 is TGTGCCAGCAGCCCCCCGACCGATGGAAACACCATATATTTT. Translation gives CASSPPTDGNTIYF.

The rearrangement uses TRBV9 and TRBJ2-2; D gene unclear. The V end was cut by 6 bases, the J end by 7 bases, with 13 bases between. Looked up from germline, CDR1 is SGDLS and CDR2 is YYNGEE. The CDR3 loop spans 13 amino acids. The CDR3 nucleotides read TGTGCCAGCACCTCCCTAGAAATCGGGGAGCTGTTTTTT. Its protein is CASTSLEIGELFF.

The CDR3 DNA follows: TGCAGTACTACAACACCCCGGGGGCAGTTCTTC. As protein: CSTTTPRGQFF. The chain couples TRBV20-1 to TRBJ2-1, with D tentatively TRBD2 (5 bases). The length of the CDR3 is 11 residues. Germline values: CDR1 DFQATT, CDR2 SNEGSKA (reference sequence). The V gene lost 8 bases and the J gene lost 12 bases, with 17 bases spanning the gap.

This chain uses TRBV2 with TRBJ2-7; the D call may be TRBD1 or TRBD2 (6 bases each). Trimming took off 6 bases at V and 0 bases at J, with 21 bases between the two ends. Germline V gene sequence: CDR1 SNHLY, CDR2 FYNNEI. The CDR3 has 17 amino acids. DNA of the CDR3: TGTGCCAGCAGGCCCCCCCGGGGGCAGGTCACCTCCTACGAGCAGTACTTC. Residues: CASRPPRGQVTSYEQYF.

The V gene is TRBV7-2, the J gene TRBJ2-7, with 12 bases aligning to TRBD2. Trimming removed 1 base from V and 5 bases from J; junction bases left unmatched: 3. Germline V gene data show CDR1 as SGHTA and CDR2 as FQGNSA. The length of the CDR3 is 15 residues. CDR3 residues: CASSLESSGRDEQYF. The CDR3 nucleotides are TGTGCCAGCAGCTTAGAGTCTAGCGGGAGGGACGAGCAGTACTTC.

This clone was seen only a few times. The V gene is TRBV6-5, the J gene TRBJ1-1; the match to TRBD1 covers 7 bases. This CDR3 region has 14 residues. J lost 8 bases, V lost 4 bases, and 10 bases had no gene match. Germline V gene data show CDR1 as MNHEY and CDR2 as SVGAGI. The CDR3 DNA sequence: TGTGCCAGCAGTTTCTCCGGGACAGTTAACGAAGCTTTCTTT. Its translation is CASSFSGTVNEAFF.

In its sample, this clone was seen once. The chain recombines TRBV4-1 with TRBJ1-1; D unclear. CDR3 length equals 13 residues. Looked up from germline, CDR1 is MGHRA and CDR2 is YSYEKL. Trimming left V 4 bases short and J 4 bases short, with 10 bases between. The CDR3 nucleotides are TGCGCCAGCAGCCGGGTCAGAAGCACTGAAGCTTTCTTT. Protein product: CASSRVRSTEAFF.

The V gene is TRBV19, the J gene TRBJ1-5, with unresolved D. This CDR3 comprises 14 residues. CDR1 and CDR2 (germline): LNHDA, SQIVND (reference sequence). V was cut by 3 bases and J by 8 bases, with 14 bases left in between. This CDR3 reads CASSIGTIGEPQHF. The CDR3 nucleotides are TGTGCCAGTAGTATTGGAACCATTGGTGAGCCCCAGCATTTT. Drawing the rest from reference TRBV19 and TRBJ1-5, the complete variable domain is DGGITQSPKYLFRKEGQNVTLSCEQNLNHDAMYWYRQDPGQGLRLIYYSQIVNDFQKGDIAEGYSVSREKKESFPLTVTSAQKNPTAFYLCASSIGTIGEPQHFGDGTRLSIL.